Listed here is a single TCR beta chain. Being one base from a much bigger clone, this may be a read error. Trimming stripped 6 bases from V and 2 bases from J, with 14 bases between. The CDR3 consists of 14 residues. This sample was taken from a study of T cell repertoires in cytomegalovirus infection. TCRdb ran MiXCR on the reads and lists one entry per CDR3 protein. The sample has fewer than 550,000 distinct CDR3 sequences, approximately 26% seen once; the top ten hold 13%. The sequenced sample consisted of PBMCs. This clonotype was sampled from a human donor in good health (CMV status not recorded). Some clones in this sample may be carry-over from other donors' samples. The chain is built from TRBV12-3 or TRBV12-4 and TRBJ2-7, with D maybe TRBD2 (5 bases). The CDR3 spells CASRLSVATYEQYF. CDR3 nucleotide sequence: TGTGCCAGCAGACTTAGCGTGGCGACCTACGAGCAGTACTTC.